One and the same sample provided the 10 T cell receptor beta chains below, sequenced in a study of OX40 agonist ivuxolimab in advanced cancers. Profiled with immunoSEQ multiplex PCR; TCRdb holds only in-frame clones, not every one. The data hold approximately 120,000 clones, with around 92% observed a single time. The sample here was CD4+ or CD8+ T cells sorted from blood, taken in a trial of the OX40 agonist ivuxolimab. Receptor source: an adult with an advanced solid tumor such as melanoma, head and neck, liver or kidney cancer.

The chain is built from TRBV11-3 and TRBJ2-2; 11 bases line up with TRBD2. Trimming took 1 base from V and 2 from J; bases not matched to a gene: 12. CDR3 length equals 20 residues. Germline V gene lookup returns CDR1 SGHNT and CDR2 YENEEA. The CDR3 region is CASSLGLAGGRTLNTGELFF. CDR3 in DNA: TGTGCCAGCAGCTTAGGGCTAGCGGGAGGACGAACACTTAACACCGGGGAGCTGTTTTTT.

This clone was recorded once. This chain uses TRBV19 with TRBJ1-3; the D gene is possibly TRBD1 (5 bases). Germline V CDR1 and CDR2: LNHDA, SQIVND (reference sequence). This CDR3 contains 15 residues. Trimming cost V 4 bases and J 0 bases, with 10 bases left between them. The CDR3 DNA reads as TGTGCCAGTAGTAGGGGCAGAGCCTCTGGAAACACCATATATTTT. It specifies CASSRGRASGNTIYF. Filled out from reference TRBV19 and TRBJ1-3, the complete variable domain reads DGGITQSPKYLFRKEGQNVTLSCEQNLNHDAMYWYRQDPGQGLRLIYYSQIVNDFQKGDIAEGYSVSREKKESFPLTVTSAQKNPTAFYLCASSRGRASGNTIYFGEGSWLTVV.

The chain is built from TRBV14 and TRBJ2-7; tentatively, D is TRBD1 (5 bases). CDR1 is SGHDN and CDR2 is FVKESK in the germline V gene. The V and J ends lost 1 base and 2 bases respectively, with 18 bases between them. This CDR3 comprises 17 residues. CDR3 amino acids: CASSQAGSQGRTYEQYF. CDR3 nucleotide sequence: TGTGCCAGCAGCCAAGCAGGGTCTCAGGGTCGCACCTACGAGCAGTACTTC.

This chain joins TRBV4-3 and TRBJ2-7; the D gene is possibly TRBD1 (5 bases). Looked up from germline, CDR1 is LGHNA and CDR2 is YSLEER. Trimming took 1 base from V and 5 from J, leaving 12 bases between them. This CDR3 spans 14 amino acids. In DNA, the CDR3 is TGCGCCAGCAGCCAAGGCTTAGGGGCCCACGAGCAGTACTTC. Its translation is CASSQGLGAHEQYF.

A single count supports this clone. This chain joins TRBV6-6 and TRBJ2-2, with unresolved D. The germline V and J ends were trimmed by 2 bases and 7 bases, with 8 bases remaining between them. Germline loops: CDR1 MNHNY, CDR2 SVGAGI (reference sequence). The CDR3 sequence is 13 residues long. The CDR3 DNA follows: TGTGCCAGCAGTTACATGGCCGTCGGGGAGCTGTTTTTT. Translating gives CASSYMAVGELFF.

CDR3 in amino acids: CAIRPGPSSIYEQYF. In DNA, the CDR3 is TGTGCCATCAGGCCCGGACCATCGTCTATCTACGAGCAGTACTTC. The chain combines TRBV10-3 with TRBJ2-7; D gene uncertain. Trimming took 6 bases from V and 3 from J, leaving 18 bases between them. The CDR3 consists of 15 residues. The germline CDR1 and CDR2 sequences are ENHRY and SYGVKD.

The rearrangement uses TRBV10-3 and TRBJ1-3, with 10 nucleotides matching TRBD1. The CDR3 extends over 15 amino acids. CDR1 and CDR2 (germline): ENHRY, SYGVKD. The V segment lost 6 bases and the J segment 2 bases; nucleotides outside the gene matches: 4. Here the CDR3 reads CAIRGDRGPGNTIYF. The CDR3 DNA reads TGTGCCATCAGGGGGGACAGGGGCCCTGGAAACACCATATATTTT.

J is TRBJ2-5 and V is TRBV5-1; 15 bases line up with TRBD2. The J call may be wrong; the DNA end is better matched by TRBJ2-7. Looked up from germline, CDR1 is SGHRS and CDR2 is YFSETQ. The CDR3 covers 18 residues. This CDR3 reads CASSQPGLAGGYEYEQYF. CDR3 sequence (DNA): TGCGCCAGCAGCCAACCGGGACTAGCGGGAGGTTATGAGTACGAGCAGTACTTC.

V usage is TRBV28 and J usage is TRBJ2-1; D uncertain. The V gene lost 6 bases and the J gene lost 1 base, with 10 bases spanning the gap. The CDR3 spans 14 residues. Germline V CDR1 and CDR2: MDHEN, SYDVKM. The DNA for the CDR3 is TGTGCCAGCAGCCCCTACGGGTCCTACAATGAGCAGTTCTTC. Residues: CASSPYGSYNEQFF.

The chain couples TRBV19 to TRBJ1-2, with TRBD1 identical over 9 bases. The J segment lost 0 bases and the V segment lost 4 bases, leaving 9 bases of the junction unmatched. The CDR3 runs 17 residues. Germline V lookup: CDR1 LNHDA, CDR2 SQIVND (reference sequence). The CDR3 region has the DNA TGTGCCAGTAGTAAACAGGACAGGGGTCGTTCTAACTATGGCTACACCTTC. Protein: CASSKQDRGRSNYGYTF.